The 6 T cell receptor beta chains below all came from one sample that was sequenced in a study of blood T cell repertoires in COVID-19. The data were produced by immunoSEQ multiplex PCR, yet TCRdb's version contains in-frame clones alone and is incomplete. This sample has some 430,000 clones, with 90% found just once. Sequenced sample: PBMCs or T cells enriched from blood (not recorded which). All receptors come from a man aged 18-30 years who had recovered from COVID-19.

The chain is built from TRBV18 and TRBJ2-7; the match to TRBD1 covers 7 bases. Trimming at V came to 2 bases and at J to 0 bases, leaving 7 bases not matched to a gene. There are 16 residues in the CDR3. Germline CDR1 is KGHSH and CDR2 is LQKENI. The CDR3 spells CASSPYGRGSSYEQYF. In DNA form, the CDR3 reads TGTGCCAGCTCACCATATGGCAGGGGGAGCTCCTACGAGCAGTACTTC.

The chain uses TRBV5-4 and TRBJ1-3, with a possible D match to TRBD1 (6 bases). The CDR3 spans 13 residues. Trimming cost V 4 bases and J 3 bases, with 8 bases left between them. Germline V gives CDR1 SGHNT, CDR2 YYREEE (reference sequence). For the CDR3, the DNA is TGTGCCAGCAGCCTACAGGGTGGAAACACCATATATTTT. The encoded protein is CASSLQGGNTIYF.

The chain has TRBV3-1 (or the pseudogene TRBV3-2) and TRBJ2-3; 7 nucleotides align to TRBD2. After removal of 1 base from V and 4 bases from J, the junction contained 8 bases not matched to a gene. Germline V gene sequence: CDR1 LGHDT, CDR2 YNNKEL (reference sequence). This CDR3 has 16 residues. The DNA of the CDR3 is TGTGCCAGCAGCCAAGCAAATCCGGGAGGATCAGATACGCAGTATTTT. This codes for CASSQANPGGSDTQYF.

This clone appeared a single time. The chain recombines TRBV3-1 (or the pseudogene TRBV3-2) with TRBJ2-1, with TRBD2 as a possible D gene (5 bases). V was clipped by 6 bases and J by 7 bases, with 13 bases between them. The CDR3 spans 13 residues. Germline CDR1 reads LGHDT; CDR2 reads YNNKEL (reference sequence). CDR3 region: CASSPREGNEQFF. DNA for the CDR3: TGTGCCAGCAGTCCCCGGGAAGGGAATGAGCAGTTCTTC.

The genes are TRBV16 and TRBJ1-1; a weak D match, TRBD1 (6 bases). Germline V lookup: CDR1 KGHSY, CDR2 FQNENV. CDR3 length equals 14 residues. The germline V and J ends were trimmed by 4 bases and 1 base, with 10 bases remaining between them. The CDR3 sequence: CASSRQQGNTEAFF. The CDR3 DNA sequence: TGTGCCAGCAGCCGACAACAGGGGAACACTGAAGCTTTCTTT.

This clone came up a few times. V and J are TRBV7-2 and TRBJ1-5; D gene unclear. Trimming removed 5 bases from V and 6 bases from J, with 11 bases in between. The germline V gene has CDR1 SGHTA and CDR2 FQGNSA. The CDR3 totals 13 residues. The CDR3 loop is CASSAWEAQPQHF. CDR3 DNA: TGTGCCAGCAGCGCATGGGAGGCTCAGCCCCAGCATTTT.